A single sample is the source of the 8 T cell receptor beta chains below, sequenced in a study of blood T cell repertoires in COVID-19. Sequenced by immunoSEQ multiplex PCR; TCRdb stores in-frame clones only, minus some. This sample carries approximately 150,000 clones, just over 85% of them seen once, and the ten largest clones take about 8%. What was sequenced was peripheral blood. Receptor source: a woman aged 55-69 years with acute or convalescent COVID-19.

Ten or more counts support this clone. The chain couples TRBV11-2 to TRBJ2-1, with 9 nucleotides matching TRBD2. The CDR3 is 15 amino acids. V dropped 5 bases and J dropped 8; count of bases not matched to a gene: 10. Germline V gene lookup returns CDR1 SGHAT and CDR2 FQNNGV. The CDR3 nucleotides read TGTGCCAGCAGCCCGCGGGCGGGGGGGCCGGATGAGCAGTTCTTC. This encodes CASSPRAGGPDEQFF.

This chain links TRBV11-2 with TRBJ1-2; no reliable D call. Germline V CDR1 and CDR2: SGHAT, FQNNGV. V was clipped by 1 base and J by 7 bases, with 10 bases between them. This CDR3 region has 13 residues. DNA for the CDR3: TGTGCCAGCAGCTTAGGAGATCCGTTTGGCTACACCTTC. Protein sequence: CASSLGDPFGYTF. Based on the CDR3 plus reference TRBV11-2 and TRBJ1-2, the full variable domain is EAGVAQSPRYKIIEKRQSVAFWCNPISGHATLYWYQQILGQGPKLLIQFQNNGVVDDSQLPKDRFSAERLKGVDSTLKIQPAKLEDSAVYLCASSLGDPFGYTFGSGTRLTVV.

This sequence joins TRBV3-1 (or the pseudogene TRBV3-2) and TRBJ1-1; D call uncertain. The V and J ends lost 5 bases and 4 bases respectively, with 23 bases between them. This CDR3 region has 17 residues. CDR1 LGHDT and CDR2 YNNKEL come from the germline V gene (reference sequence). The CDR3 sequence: CASSNLRGFVGLTEAFF. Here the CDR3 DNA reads TGTGCCAGCAGCAACCTCCGAGGGTTCGTCGGGCTCACTGAAGCTTTCTTT.

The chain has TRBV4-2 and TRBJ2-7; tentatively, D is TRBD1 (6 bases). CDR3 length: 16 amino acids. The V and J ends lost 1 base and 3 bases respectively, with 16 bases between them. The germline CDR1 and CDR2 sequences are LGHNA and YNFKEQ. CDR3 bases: TGTGCCAGCAGCCAAGGGCTAGAGGACAGCAGCTACGAGCAGTACTTC. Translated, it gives CASSQGLEDSSYEQYF.

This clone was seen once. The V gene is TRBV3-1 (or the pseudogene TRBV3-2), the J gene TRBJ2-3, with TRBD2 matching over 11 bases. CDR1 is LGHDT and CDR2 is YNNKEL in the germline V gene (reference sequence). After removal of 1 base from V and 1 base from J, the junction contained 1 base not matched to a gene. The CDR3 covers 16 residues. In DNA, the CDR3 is TGTGCCAGCAGCCAAGGGGGACTAGCGGGCACAGATACGCAGTATTTT. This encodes CASSQGGLAGTDTQYF.

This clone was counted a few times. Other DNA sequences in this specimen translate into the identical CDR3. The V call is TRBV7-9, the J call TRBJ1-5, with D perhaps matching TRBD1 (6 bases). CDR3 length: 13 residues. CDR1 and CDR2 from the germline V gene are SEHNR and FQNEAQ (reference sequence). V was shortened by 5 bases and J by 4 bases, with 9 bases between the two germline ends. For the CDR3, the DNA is TGTGCCAGCAGCGCCACAGGGAATCAGCCCCAGCATTTT. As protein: CASSATGNQPQHF.

Here the CDR3 reads CATSDRTSGGRWDEQFF. DNA of the CDR3: TGTGCCACCAGTGATAGGACTAGCGGGGGGCGATGGGATGAGCAGTTCTTC. This sequence joins TRBV24-1 and TRBJ2-1; 14 positions agree with TRBD2. The germline CDR1 and CDR2 sequences are KGHDR and SFDVKD. V was clipped by 3 bases and J by 8 bases; unmatched bases: 8. The CDR3 spans 17 residues.

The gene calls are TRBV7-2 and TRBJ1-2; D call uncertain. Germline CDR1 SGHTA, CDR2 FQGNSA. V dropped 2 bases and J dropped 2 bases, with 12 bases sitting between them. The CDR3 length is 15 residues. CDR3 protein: CASSLMLGGNYGYTF. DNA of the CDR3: TGTGCCAGCAGCTTAATGTTAGGCGGAAACTATGGCTACACCTTC.